This TCR beta chain was obtained from a study of blood T cell repertoires in COVID-19. Study context: T cells, B-cell-depleted T cells, or PBMCs provided the cDNA or gDNA that served as material.

Sequencing used immunoSEQ multiplex PCR; TCRdb keeps in-frame clones, though not all of them. The sample records under 200,000 clones, roughly 88% being singletons. Participant-given clinical history determined each cohort assignment. The specimen sequenced was PBMCs or T cells enriched from blood (not recorded which). The clonotype comes from an older woman who had recovered from COVID-19.

The DNA for the CDR3 is TGTGCCAGCAGTTACACTGACTCGACAGGTCGCTATGGCTACACCTTC. Its translation is CASSYTDSTGRYGYTF. The chain carries TRBV6-5 and TRBJ1-2; weak D call: TRBD1 (6 bases). The V end lost 2 bases, the J end lost 4 bases, and 17 bases lay between the germline ends. Germline V CDR1 and CDR2: MNHEY, SVGAGI. The CDR3 covers 16 residues.